These 12 T cell receptor beta chains originate from one sample sequenced in a study of CD8+CD57+ T cells in acquired aplastic anemia. Whoever was chosen for sequencing had shown CD8+CD57+ cell expansion by flow cytometry. Genomic DNA acted as the template from which TCR beta VDJ combination and CDR3 sequence profiling were carried out. Each CDR3 protein is one row after TCRdb ran MiXCR on the reads. The data hold under 200,000 distinct CDR3 sequences, with around 47% observed a single time. Input material: sorted CD4+, CD8+, or CD8+CD57+ T cells (not recorded which) from PBMCs. These receptors came from a human donor with aplastic anemia.

DNA of the CDR3: TGCGCCAGCAGGGACAGGGTCAATTCACCCCTCCACTTT. Its translation: CASRDRVNSPLHF. The chain employs TRBV5-1 and TRBJ1-6, with 8 bases that match TRBD1. The CDR3 runs to 13 residues. J gave up 7 bases and V 5 bases, and 2 bases lay outside the gene matches. CDR1 and CDR2 from the germline V gene are SGHRS and YFSETQ.

Only one count was recorded for this clonotype. The chain employs TRBV11-3 and TRBJ2-5; perhaps TRBD1 as D (6 bases). The V and J ends lost 5 bases and 6 bases respectively, with 25 bases between them. The CDR3 is 17 residues long. The germline V gene has CDR1 SGHNT and CDR2 YENEEA. DNA of the CDR3: TGTGCCAGCAGCCCCGGGACACTTCACCACGAGGGGAAGACCCAGTACTTC. Amino acids: CASSPGTLHHEGKTQYF.

This clonotype was recorded a few times. CDR3 nucleotide sequence: TGTGCCAGTAGTTCCGGACAGGAAGAGACCCAGTACTTC. Translating it yields CASSSGQEETQYF. The chain combines TRBV19 with TRBJ2-5; TRBD1 aligns across 7 bases. The germline V gene encodes CDR1 LNHDA and CDR2 SQIVND (reference sequence). The V segment lost 5 bases and the J segment 3 bases; nucleotides outside the gene matches: 3. The CDR3 is made up of 13 amino acids.

About this clonotype itself: This may arise from a read error, as a much more abundant clone is one base away. The CDR3 region has the DNA TGTGCCAGCAGTACCCTTGGCAGGAACCAAGAGACCCAGTACTTC. Translation gives CASSTLGRNQETQYF. The chain is built from TRBV6-1 and TRBJ2-5, with unresolved D. Germline values: CDR1 MNHNS, CDR2 SASEGT. V was clipped by 5 bases and J by 0 bases, with 13 bases between them. CDR3 size: 15 residues.

This clonotype was seen ten or more times. The rearrangement links TRBV12-3 or TRBV12-4 to TRBJ2-5; TRBD2 agrees at 8 bases. Trimming cost V 3 bases and J 4 bases; bases outside gene matches: 1. This CDR3 comprises 13 residues. CDR3 loop: CASSLSGGETQYF. CDR3 coding DNA: TGTGCCAGCAGTTTGAGCGGGGGAGAGACCCAGTACTTC.

The rearrangement joins TRBV19 to TRBJ1-4; possibly TRBD1 for D (6 bases). This CDR3 comprises 13 residues. Germline V CDR1 and CDR2: LNHDA, SQIVND (reference sequence). Trimming took off 5 bases at V and 14 bases at J, with 18 bases between the two ends. CDR3 loop: CASSSSGGGWLFF. The DNA of the CDR3 is TGTGCCAGTAGTTCCAGCGGGGGCGGTTGGCTGTTTTTT.

This chain uses TRBV29-1 with TRBJ2-5; D is possibly TRBD1 or TRBD2 (5 bases each). This CDR3 spans 14 amino acids. Trimming cost V 7 bases and J 5 bases, with 20 bases left between them. Germline V gene lookup returns CDR1 SQVTM and CDR2 ANQGSEA. The CDR3 spells CSAGQGQPGETQYF. CDR3 nucleotides: TGCAGCGCGGGGCAGGGCCAGCCCGGGGAGACCCAGTACTTC.

There are many counts of this clonotype. The rearrangement uses TRBV20-1 and TRBJ1-1, with TRBD1 as a possible D gene (6 bases). The germline V and J ends were trimmed by 5 bases and 5 bases, with 18 bases remaining between them. Per the germline V gene, CDR1 is DFQATT and CDR2 is SNEGSKA (reference sequence). This CDR3 region has 14 residues. The CDR3 spells CSALSTGARTEAFF. The CDR3 bases are TGCAGTGCTCTATCTACGGGGGCGAGAACTGAAGCTTTCTTT.

This clonotype was detected many times. This sequence joins TRBV6-1 and TRBJ1-6; D might be TRBD1 (5 bases). The CDR3 is 14 residues long. CDR1 is MNHNS and CDR2 is SASEGT in the germline V gene. V was trimmed by 5 bases and J by 8 bases, leaving 13 bases between them. Here the CDR3 DNA reads TGTGCCAGCAGTCCTCAGGGTGGCTATTCACCCCTCCACTTT. This translates into CASSPQGGYSPLHF.

The V and J genes are TRBV19 and TRBJ2-7; maybe TRBD1 (5 bases). Trimming took off 6 bases at V and 4 bases at J, with 13 bases between the two ends. This CDR3 has 13 amino acids. Germline CDR1 LNHDA, CDR2 SQIVND (reference sequence). The CDR3 is CASSTQTVYEQYF. In DNA, the CDR3 is TGTGCCAGTAGCACACAGACAGTTTACGAGCAGTACTTC.

This clonotype showed up just a few times. V usage is TRBV7-2 and J usage is TRBJ2-7, with unresolved D. This CDR3 comprises 12 residues. Looked up from germline, CDR1 is SGHTA and CDR2 is FQGNSA. The germline V and J ends were trimmed by 1 base and 6 bases, with 7 bases remaining between them. In nucleotides, the CDR3 is TGTGCCAGCAGCTTAGTCGTAGCCGAGCAGTACTTC. The encoded protein is CASSLVVAEQYF.

The chain joins TRBV27 to TRBJ1-6, with no clear D. The length of the CDR3 is 14 residues. Per germline, CDR1 MNHEY and CDR2 SMNVEV (reference sequence). V was trimmed by 2 bases and J by 9 bases, leaving 11 bases between them. CDR3 protein: CASSLRRESSPLHF. CDR3 nucleotides: TGTGCCAGCAGTTTAAGGAGGGAAAGTTCACCCCTCCACTTT.